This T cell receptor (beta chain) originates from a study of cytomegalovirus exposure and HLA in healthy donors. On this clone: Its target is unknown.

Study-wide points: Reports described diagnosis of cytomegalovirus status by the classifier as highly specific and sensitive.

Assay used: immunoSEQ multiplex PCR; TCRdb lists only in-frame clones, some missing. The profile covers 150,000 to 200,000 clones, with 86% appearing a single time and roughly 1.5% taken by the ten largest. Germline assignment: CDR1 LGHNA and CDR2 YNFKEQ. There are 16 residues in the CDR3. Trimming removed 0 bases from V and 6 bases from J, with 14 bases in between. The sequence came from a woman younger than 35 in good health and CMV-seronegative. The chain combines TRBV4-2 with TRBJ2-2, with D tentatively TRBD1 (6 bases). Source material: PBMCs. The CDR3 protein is CASSQEMAGAAGELFF. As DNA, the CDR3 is TGTGCCAGCAGCCAAGAGATGGCAGGGGCCGCCGGGGAGCTGTTTTTT.